The rows below give T cell receptor beta chains drawn from one sample of a study of T-cell reconstitution after alpha-beta-depleted transplantation in children. TCRdb reprocessed the PCR reads via MiXCR and lists one record per CDR3 protein. The sample lists about half a million distinct CDR3 sequences; around 13% were seen once. The input for sequencing was PBMCs from the stem cell graft donor, taken from the stem cell graft. The receptors come from a human donor who donated a stem cell graft to a child with combined immunodeficiency. Both conserved end residues are part of each CDR3. Fields, in order: CDR3 DNA, CDR3 protein, D gene, clone size, V gene, J gene. A D gene is named only where the DNA matches it firmly. Expanded clones get a size class; other rows say once, few or many, or leave the size out.

DNA: TGTGCCAGCAGCTCGGGAACGCTAGCGGGGGTACCAGATACGCAGTATTTT
CDR3: CASSSGTLAGVPDTQYF
D: TRBD2
size: -
V: TRBV5-5
J: TRBJ2-3

DNA: TGTGCCAGCAGCTTCGAAAATGAGCAGTTCTTC
CDR3: CASSFENEQFF
D: -
size: -
V: TRBV11-3
J: TRBJ2-1

DNA: TGTGCCAGCAGTTCCGGGCCCTCGGGGACCGGGGAGCTGTTTTTT
CDR3: CASSSGPSGTGELFF
D: -
size: few
V: TRBV12-3/TRBV12-4
J: TRBJ2-2

DNA: TGCAGCGTTGGGGTGGGGGGTTACTACGAGCAGTACTTC
CDR3: CSVGVGGYYEQYF
D: -
size: few
V: TRBV29-1
J: TRBJ2-7

DNA: TGCAGTGCTAGGTCAGGGGCCACCTACGAGCAGTACTTC
CDR3: CSARSGATYEQYF
D: -
size: -
V: TRBV20-1
J: TRBJ2-7

DNA: TGTGCCAGCAGGCCCCCGCTAGCGGGGCCGTACAATGAGCAGTTCTTC
CDR3: CASRPPLAGPYNEQFF
D: TRBD2
size: -
V: TRBV12-3/TRBV12-4
J: TRBJ2-1

DNA: TGTGCCAGCAGCCAAGGTTACGGAGAAGAGACCCAGTACTTC
CDR3: CASSQGYGEETQYF
D: -
size: -
V: TRBV4-2
J: TRBJ2-5

DNA: TGCGCCAGCAGCCCATCCAGGGGACCCACCTACAATGAGCAGTTCTTC
CDR3: CASSPSRGPTYNEQFF
D: -
size: -
V: TRBV5-1
J: TRBJ2-1

DNA: TGTGCCAGCAGCCGGGTTGCGACCGGGGAGCTGTTTTTT
CDR3: CASSRVATGELFF
D: -
size: few
V: TRBV7-9
J: TRBJ2-2

DNA: TGTGCCAGCAGCCTCCACGGGAGGACCTACTATGGCTACACCTTC
CDR3: CASSLHGRTYYGYTF
D: -
size: -
V: TRBV12-3/TRBV12-4
J: TRBJ1-2

DNA: TGCAGCGTTCAAAGGACGGAAGTAGGGCAGTTCTTC
CDR3: CSVQRTEVGQFF
D: -
size: many
V: TRBV29-1
J: TRBJ2-1

DNA: TGTGCCAGCAGCTTATGGGCAGATAGCAATCAGCCCCAGCATTTT
CDR3: CASSLWADSNQPQHF
D: -
size: -
V: TRBV7-2
J: TRBJ1-5

DNA: TGCGCCAGCAGCCAAGAAGCAGTGGGACTAGAAAGGGGCGAGCAGTACTTC
CDR3: CASSQEAVGLERGEQYF
D: TRBD2
size: many
V: TRBV4-3
J: TRBJ2-7

DNA: TGTGCCAGCAGTCCATTTCACGACAGGGACAATGAGCAGTTCTTC
CDR3: CASSPFHDRDNEQFF
D: TRBD1
size: -
V: TRBV12-3/TRBV12-4
J: TRBJ2-1

DNA: TGCAGTGCAAGGACCATAGAAGAGACCCAGTACTTC
CDR3: CSARTIEETQYF
D: -
size: many
V: TRBV20-1
J: TRBJ2-5

DNA: TGTGCCAGCAGCCGGTTGCGGGAGACCCAGTACTTC
CDR3: CASSRLRETQYF
D: -
size: few
V: TRBV7-9
J: TRBJ2-5

DNA: TGTGCCAGCAGCGTTGGGGGGGATGGCACAGATACGCAGTATTTT
CDR3: CASSVGGDGTDTQYF
D: TRBD2
size: few
V: TRBV27
J: TRBJ2-3

DNA: TGTGCCAGCAGCGGGGCCCAGGGGTACGAGCAGTACTTC
CDR3: CASSGAQGYEQYF
D: -
size: many
V: TRBV9
J: TRBJ2-7

DNA: TGTGCCAGCAGCTCTCGAGACGGGTCTGGAGGTGTCGGGGAGCTGTTTTTT
CDR3: CASSSRDGSGGVGELFF
D: -
size: -
V: TRBV7-3
J: TRBJ2-2

DNA: TGTGCCAGCAGGCGGTCCTCCTACAATGAGCAGTTCTTC
CDR3: CASRRSSYNEQFF
D: -
size: few
V: TRBV6-1
J: TRBJ2-1

DNA: TGTGCCAGCAGTTCCTGGACAGCCTCCTACGAGCAGTACTTC
CDR3: CASSSWTASYEQYF
D: -
size: -
V: TRBV6-2/TRBV6-3
J: TRBJ2-7

DNA: TGCAGCGTTGTTATGGTCGCGGGAAACACCATATATTTT
CDR3: CSVVMVAGNTIYF
D: -
size: few
V: TRBV29-1
J: TRBJ1-3

DNA: TGTGCCAGCAGCCACCTGGTGCGTGGGTCGTACAATGAGCAGTTCTTC
CDR3: CASSHLVRGSYNEQFF
D: -
size: -
V: TRBV6-2/TRBV6-3
J: TRBJ2-1

DNA: TGTGCCAGCAGCCCCCCAGGATACCAAGAGACCCAGTACTTC
CDR3: CASSPPGYQETQYF
D: -
size: -
V: TRBV7-9
J: TRBJ2-5

DNA: TGTGCCACCAGCGGATCATTGTGGGCAAGTCCAGATACGCAGTATTTT
CDR3: CATSGSLWASPDTQYF
D: -
size: -
V: TRBV15
J: TRBJ2-3

DNA: TGTGCCAGCAGCGTAAATGTGGAGGGGTCTCCGGGCTACGAGCAGTACTTC
CDR3: CASSVNVEGSPGYEQYF
D: -
size: few
V: TRBV9
J: TRBJ2-7

DNA: TGTGCCAGCAGCTTAACGAGGCGGCTGGGACAGGGTCAAGGCGGGGGCTACACCTTC
CDR3: CASSLTRRLGQGQGGGYTF
D: TRBD1
size: many
V: TRBV7-3
J: TRBJ1-2

DNA: TGTGCCAGCAGTTTCCGGGGAGGAAATTCACCCCTCCACTTT
CDR3: CASSFRGGNSPLHF
D: -
size: many
V: TRBV27
J: TRBJ1-6

DNA: TGTGCCAGCAGTTACTCGCTTAGGGGAGGCGAGCAGTACTTC
CDR3: CASSYSLRGGEQYF
D: -
size: -
V: TRBV6-5
J: TRBJ2-7

DNA: TGTGCCAGCACCAGGACCCATAACACCGGGGAGCTGTTTTTT
CDR3: CASTRTHNTGELFF
D: -
size: many
V: TRBV12-3/TRBV12-4
J: TRBJ2-2

DNA: TGTGCCAGCAGTTACTCTAGCCAGAACACTGAAGCTTTCTTT
CDR3: CASSYSSQNTEAFF
D: -
size: few
V: TRBV6-5
J: TRBJ1-1

DNA: TGCAGCGCAGCGGGAGGCCAAGAGACCCAGTACTTC
CDR3: CSAAGGQETQYF
D: TRBD2
size: many
V: TRBV29-1
J: TRBJ2-5

DNA: TGTGCCACCAGCAGCCCGGTTAGGACTAGCGGATCCTACAATGAGCAGTTCTTC
CDR3: CATSSPVRTSGSYNEQFF
D: TRBD2
size: few
V: TRBV15
J: TRBJ2-1

DNA: TGCAGCGCGGAGGGGACGGCCGTAGGAATTCAGTACTTC
CDR3: CSAEGTAVGIQYF
D: -
size: many
V: TRBV29-1
J: TRBJ2-4

DNA: TGTGCCAGCAGTTTATACCGAAGAGGTGGCTACACCTTC
CDR3: CASSLYRRGGYTF
D: -
size: -
V: TRBV12-3/TRBV12-4
J: TRBJ1-2

DNA: TGTGCCAGCAGTTACTCAGCTAGCACAGATACGCAGTATTTT
CDR3: CASSYSASTDTQYF
D: -
size: many
V: TRBV6-5
J: TRBJ2-3

DNA: TGTGCCAGCATCCGGGAGTTGAGCACAGATACGCAGTATTTT
CDR3: CASIRELSTDTQYF
D: -
size: -
V: TRBV2
J: TRBJ2-3

DNA: TGTGCCAGCAGTTTGCAGCGGGAGCAGTACTTC
CDR3: CASSLQREQYF
D: -
size: many
V: TRBV28
J: TRBJ2-7

DNA: TGTGCCTGGGCTTTGATGATCACCCCGGGTAATGAGCAGTTCTTC
CDR3: CAWALMITPGNEQFF
D: -
size: -
V: TRBV30
J: TRBJ2-1

DNA: TGTGCCAGCAGCTTGGCCCCAGGGTGGAACACTGAAGCTTTCTTT
CDR3: CASSLAPGWNTEAFF
D: -
size: few
V: TRBV5-6
J: TRBJ1-1

DNA: TGTGCCAGCAGCTTAAAGCGGGAGGGCCTTACCTACGAGCAGTACTTC
CDR3: CASSLKREGLTYEQYF
D: TRBD2
size: many
V: TRBV7-2
J: TRBJ2-7

DNA: TGTGCCAGCAGCCAGGACGGGGGGCCTTGGATGGAGACCCAGTACTTC
CDR3: CASSQDGGPWMETQYF
D: -
size: -
V: TRBV3-1
J: TRBJ2-5

DNA: TGCAGTGCTAGCCCCTACTCAGGACGGAATCCAAATGAGCAGTTCTTC
CDR3: CSASPYSGRNPNEQFF
D: -
size: few
V: TRBV20-1
J: TRBJ2-1

DNA: TGTGCCAGCAGCCCCTGGGCAGGGGGGGCCGGGGAGCTGTTTTTT
CDR3: CASSPWAGGAGELFF
D: -
size: many
V: TRBV12-3/TRBV12-4
J: TRBJ2-2

DNA: TGTGCCAGCAGTTACGTCCTAGCGGGAGTCGTCAGATACGAGCAGTACTTC
CDR3: CASSYVLAGVVRYEQYF
D: TRBD2
size: few
V: TRBV6-2/TRBV6-3
J: TRBJ2-7

DNA: TGCAGCGTTGGTTTCCTAGCGCCCACCTACGAGCAGTACTTC
CDR3: CSVGFLAPTYEQYF
D: -
size: few
V: TRBV29-1
J: TRBJ2-7

DNA: TGTGCCAGCAGTCACGGTGGGGGACTCTACGAGCAGTACTTC
CDR3: CASSHGGGLYEQYF
D: -
size: many
V: TRBV12-3/TRBV12-4
J: TRBJ2-7

DNA: TGTGCCAGCAGACAAGGACAGGACTACGAGCAGTACTTC
CDR3: CASRQGQDYEQYF
D: TRBD1
size: few
V: TRBV12-3/TRBV12-4
J: TRBJ2-7

DNA: TGTGCCAGCAGCTTAGGCCCCTCCGAGCAGTACTTC
CDR3: CASSLGPSEQYF
D: -
size: -
V: TRBV7-9
J: TRBJ2-7

DNA: TGTGCCAGCGGCCCGGGAACAGAGAACACTGAAGCTTTCTTT
CDR3: CASGPGTENTEAFF
D: -
size: -
V: TRBV27
J: TRBJ1-1

DNA: TGCGCCAGCAGCCAAGATATAGTAGATCTTAACGAGCAGTACTTC
CDR3: CASSQDIVDLNEQYF
D: -
size: many
V: TRBV4-3
J: TRBJ2-7